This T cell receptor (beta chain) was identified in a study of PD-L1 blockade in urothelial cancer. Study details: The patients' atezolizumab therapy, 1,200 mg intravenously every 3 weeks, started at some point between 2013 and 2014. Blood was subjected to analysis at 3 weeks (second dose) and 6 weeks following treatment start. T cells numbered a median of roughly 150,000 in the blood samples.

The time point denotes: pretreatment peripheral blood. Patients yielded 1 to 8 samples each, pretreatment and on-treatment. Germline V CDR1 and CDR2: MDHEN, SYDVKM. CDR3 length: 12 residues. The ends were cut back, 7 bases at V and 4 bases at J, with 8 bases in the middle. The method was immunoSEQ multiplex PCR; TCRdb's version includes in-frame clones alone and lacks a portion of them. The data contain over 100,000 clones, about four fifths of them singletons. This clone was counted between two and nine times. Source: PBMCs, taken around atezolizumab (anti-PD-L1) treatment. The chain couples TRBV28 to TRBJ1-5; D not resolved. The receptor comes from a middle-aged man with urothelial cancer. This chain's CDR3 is CASTLLNQPQHF. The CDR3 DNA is TGTGCCAGCACCCTACTAAATCAGCCCCAGCATTTT. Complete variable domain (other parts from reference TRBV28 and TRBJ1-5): DVKVTQSSRYLVKRTGEKVFLECVQDMDHENMFWYRQDPGLGLRLIYFSYDVKMKEKGDIPEGYSVSREKKERFSLILESASTNQTSMYLCASTLLNQPQHFGDGTRLSIL.